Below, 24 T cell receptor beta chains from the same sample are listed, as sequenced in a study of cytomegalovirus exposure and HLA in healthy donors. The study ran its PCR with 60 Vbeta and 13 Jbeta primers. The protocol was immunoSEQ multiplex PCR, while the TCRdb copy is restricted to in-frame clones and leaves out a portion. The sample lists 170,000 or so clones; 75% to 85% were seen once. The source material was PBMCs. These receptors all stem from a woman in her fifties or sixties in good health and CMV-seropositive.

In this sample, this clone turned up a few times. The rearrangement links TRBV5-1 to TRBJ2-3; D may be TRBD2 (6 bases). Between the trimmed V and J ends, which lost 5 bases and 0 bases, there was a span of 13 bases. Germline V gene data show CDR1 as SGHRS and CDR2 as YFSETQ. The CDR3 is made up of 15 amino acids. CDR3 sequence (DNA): TGCGCCAGCAGTCTGCGGGGTCCTAGCACAGATACGCAGTATTTT. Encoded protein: CASSLRGPSTDTQYF.

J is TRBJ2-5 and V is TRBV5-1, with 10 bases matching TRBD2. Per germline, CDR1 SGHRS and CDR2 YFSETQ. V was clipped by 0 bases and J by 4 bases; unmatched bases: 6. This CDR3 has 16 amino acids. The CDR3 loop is CASSLAAGGRGETQYF. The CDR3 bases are TGCGCCAGCAGCTTGGCAGCGGGGGGGCGAGGAGAGACCCAGTACTTC.

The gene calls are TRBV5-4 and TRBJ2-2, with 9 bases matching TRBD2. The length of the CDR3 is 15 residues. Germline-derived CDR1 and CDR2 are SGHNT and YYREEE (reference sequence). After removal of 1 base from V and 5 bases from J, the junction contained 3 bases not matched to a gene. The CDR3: CASSLWLAGTGELFF. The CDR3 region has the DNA TGTGCCAGCAGCTTGTGGCTAGCGGGGACCGGGGAGCTGTTTTTT.

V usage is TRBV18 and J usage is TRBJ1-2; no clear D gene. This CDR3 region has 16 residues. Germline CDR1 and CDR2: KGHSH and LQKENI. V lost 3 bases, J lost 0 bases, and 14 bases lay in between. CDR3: CASSPPIGESNYGYTF. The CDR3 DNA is TGTGCCAGCTCACCCCCTATCGGGGAGTCTAACTATGGCTACACCTTC.

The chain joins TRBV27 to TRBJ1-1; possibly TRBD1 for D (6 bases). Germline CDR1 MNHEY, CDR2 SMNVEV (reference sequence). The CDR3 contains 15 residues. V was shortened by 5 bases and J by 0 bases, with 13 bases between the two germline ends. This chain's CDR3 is CASSLNRELNTEAFF. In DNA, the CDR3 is TGTGCCAGCAGTCTCAACAGGGAGTTGAACACTGAAGCTTTCTTT.

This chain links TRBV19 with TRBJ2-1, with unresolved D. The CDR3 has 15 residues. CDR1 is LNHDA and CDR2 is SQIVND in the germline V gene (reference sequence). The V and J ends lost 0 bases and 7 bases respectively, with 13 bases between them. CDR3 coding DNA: TGTGCCAGTAGTATAGATCAGCAGGATCGGAATGAGCAGTTCTTC. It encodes CASSIDQQDRNEQFF. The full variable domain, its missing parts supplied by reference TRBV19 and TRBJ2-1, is DGGITQSPKYLFRKEGQNVTLSCEQNLNHDAMYWYRQDPGQGLRLIYYSQIVNDFQKGDIAEGYSVSREKKESFPLTVTSAQKNPTAFYLCASSIDQQDRNEQFFGPGTRLTVL.

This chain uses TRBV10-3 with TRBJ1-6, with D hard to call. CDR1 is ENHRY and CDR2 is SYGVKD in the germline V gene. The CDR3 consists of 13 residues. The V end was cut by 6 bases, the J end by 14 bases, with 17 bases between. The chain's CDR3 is CAISDTRDGALHF. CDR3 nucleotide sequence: TGTGCCATCAGCGACACTAGGGATGGGGCCCTCCACTTT.

CDR3 DNA: TGCGCCAGCAGCCAGGGACTGGTAACCTACAATGAGCAGTTCTTC. Residues: CASSQGLVTYNEQFF. The rearrangement links TRBV5-1 to TRBJ2-1, with D perhaps matching TRBD2 (6 bases). Germline V CDR1 and CDR2: SGHRS, YFSETQ. The CDR3 is 15 residues long. The V end lost 4 bases, the J end lost 2 bases, and 13 bases lay between the germline ends.

Here the CDR3 DNA reads TGTGCCAGCAGAGAAACAGGTTTCAATCAGCCCCAGCATTTT. Translating it yields CASRETGFNQPQHF. The genes are TRBV6-1 and TRBJ1-5; the D gene is possibly TRBD1 (5 bases). From germline, CDR1 is MNHNS and CDR2 SASEGT. With 6 bases removed from V and 3 bases from J, the gap between germline ends came to 12 bases. The CDR3 covers 14 residues.

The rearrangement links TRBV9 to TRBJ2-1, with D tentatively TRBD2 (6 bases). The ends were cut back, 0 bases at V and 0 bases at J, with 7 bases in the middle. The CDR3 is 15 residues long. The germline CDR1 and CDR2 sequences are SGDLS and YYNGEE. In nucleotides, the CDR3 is TGTGCCAGCAGCGTAGCGGGGGTCTCCTACAATGAGCAGTTCTTC. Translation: CASSVAGVSYNEQFF.

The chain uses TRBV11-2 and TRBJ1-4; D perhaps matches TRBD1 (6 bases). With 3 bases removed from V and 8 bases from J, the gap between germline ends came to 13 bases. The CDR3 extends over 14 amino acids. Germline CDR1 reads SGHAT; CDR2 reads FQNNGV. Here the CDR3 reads CASSFSGVGEKLFF. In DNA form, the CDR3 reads TGTGCCAGCAGCTTTTCAGGGGTTGGAGAAAAACTGTTTTTT.

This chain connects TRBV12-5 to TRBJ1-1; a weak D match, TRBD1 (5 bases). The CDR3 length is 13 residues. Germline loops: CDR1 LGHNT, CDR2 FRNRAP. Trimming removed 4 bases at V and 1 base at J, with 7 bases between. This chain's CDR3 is CASGSTANTEAFF. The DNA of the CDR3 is TGTGCTAGTGGTTCGACAGCGAACACTGAAGCTTTCTTT.

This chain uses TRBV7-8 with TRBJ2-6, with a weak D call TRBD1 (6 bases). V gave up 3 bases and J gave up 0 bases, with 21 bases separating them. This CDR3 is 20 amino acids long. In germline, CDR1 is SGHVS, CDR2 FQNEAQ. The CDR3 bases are TGTGCCAGCAGCTTCTTGGGGCAGGGGACCTTTGACTCTGGGGCCAACGTCCTGACTTTC. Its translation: CASSFLGQGTFDSGANVLTF. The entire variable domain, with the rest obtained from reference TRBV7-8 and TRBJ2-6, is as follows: GAGVSQSPRYKVAKRGQDVALRCDPISGHVSLFWYQQALGQGPEFLTYFQNEAQLDKSGLPSDRFFAERPEGSVSTLKIQRTQQEDSAVYLCASSFLGQGTFDSGANVLTFGAGSRLTVL.

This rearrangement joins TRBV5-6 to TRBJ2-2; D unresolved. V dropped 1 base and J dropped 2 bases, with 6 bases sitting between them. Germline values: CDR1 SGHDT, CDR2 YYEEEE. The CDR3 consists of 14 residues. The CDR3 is CASSLFVNTGELFF. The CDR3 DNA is TGTGCCAGCAGCTTGTTCGTCAACACCGGGGAGCTGTTTTTT.

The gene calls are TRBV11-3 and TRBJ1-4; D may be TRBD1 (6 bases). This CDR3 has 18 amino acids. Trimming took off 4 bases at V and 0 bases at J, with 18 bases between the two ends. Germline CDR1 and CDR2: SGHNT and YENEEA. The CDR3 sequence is CASSSPLQGPATNEKLFF. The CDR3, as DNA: TGTGCCAGCAGCTCCCCCCTACAGGGACCAGCAACTAATGAAAAACTGTTTTTT.

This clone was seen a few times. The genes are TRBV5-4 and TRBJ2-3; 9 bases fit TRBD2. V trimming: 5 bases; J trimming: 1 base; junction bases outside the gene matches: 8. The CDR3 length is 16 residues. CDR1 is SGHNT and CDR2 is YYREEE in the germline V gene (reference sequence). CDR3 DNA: TGTGCCAGCAGTAGGAGCGGGGGGATGGGCACAGATACGCAGTATTTT. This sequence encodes CASSRSGGMGTDTQYF.

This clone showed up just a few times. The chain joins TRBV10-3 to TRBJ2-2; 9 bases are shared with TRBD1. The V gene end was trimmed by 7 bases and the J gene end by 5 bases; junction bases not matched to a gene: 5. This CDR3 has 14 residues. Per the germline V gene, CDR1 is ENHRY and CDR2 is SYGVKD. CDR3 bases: TGTGCCATCAATACCGGGACAGGGACCGGGGAGCTGTTTTTT. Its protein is CAINTGTGTGELFF.

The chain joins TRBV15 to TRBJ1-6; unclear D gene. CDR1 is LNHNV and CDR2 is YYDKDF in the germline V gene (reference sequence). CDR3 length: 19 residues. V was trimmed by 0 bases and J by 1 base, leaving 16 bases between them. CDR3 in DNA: TGTGCCACCAGCAGAGATCCGCGAAGGGCGGGTTCCTATAATTCACCCCTCCACTTT. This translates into CATSRDPRRAGSYNSPLHF.

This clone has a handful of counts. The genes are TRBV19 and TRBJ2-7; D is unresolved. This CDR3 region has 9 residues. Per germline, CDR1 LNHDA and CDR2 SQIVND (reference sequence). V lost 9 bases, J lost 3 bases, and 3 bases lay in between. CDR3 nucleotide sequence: TGTGCCAGCCTCTACGAGCAGTACTTC. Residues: CASLYEQYF. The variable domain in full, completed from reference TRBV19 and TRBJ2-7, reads DGGITQSPKYLFRKEGQNVTLSCEQNLNHDAMYWYRQDPGQGLRLIYYSQIVNDFQKGDIAEGYSVSREKKESFPLTVTSAQKNPTAFYLCASLYEQYFGPGTRLTVT.

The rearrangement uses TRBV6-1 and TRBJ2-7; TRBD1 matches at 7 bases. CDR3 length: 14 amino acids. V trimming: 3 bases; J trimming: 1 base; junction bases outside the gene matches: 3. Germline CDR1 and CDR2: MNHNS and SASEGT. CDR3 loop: CASSERGPSYEQYF. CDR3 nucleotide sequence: TGTGCCAGCAGTGAGAGGGGGCCTTCCTACGAGCAGTACTTC.

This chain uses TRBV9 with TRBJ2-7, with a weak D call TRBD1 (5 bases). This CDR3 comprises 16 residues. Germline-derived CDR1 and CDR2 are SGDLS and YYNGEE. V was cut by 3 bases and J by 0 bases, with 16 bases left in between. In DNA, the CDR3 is TGTGCCAGCAGCGCGACGACAGCTATGAGCTCCTACGAGCAGTACTTC. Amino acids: CASSATTAMSSYEQYF.

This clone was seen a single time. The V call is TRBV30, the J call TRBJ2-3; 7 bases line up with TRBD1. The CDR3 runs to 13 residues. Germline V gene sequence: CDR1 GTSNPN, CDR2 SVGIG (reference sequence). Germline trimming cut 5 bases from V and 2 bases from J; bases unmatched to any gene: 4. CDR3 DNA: TGTGCCTGGGGACAGGACTTCACAGATACGCAGTATTTT. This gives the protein CAWGQDFTDTQYF.

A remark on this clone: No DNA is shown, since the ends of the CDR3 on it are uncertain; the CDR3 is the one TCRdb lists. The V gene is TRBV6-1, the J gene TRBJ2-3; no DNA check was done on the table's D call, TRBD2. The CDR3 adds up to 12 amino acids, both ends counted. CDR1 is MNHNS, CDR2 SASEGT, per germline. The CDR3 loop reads CASILGGTTQYF.

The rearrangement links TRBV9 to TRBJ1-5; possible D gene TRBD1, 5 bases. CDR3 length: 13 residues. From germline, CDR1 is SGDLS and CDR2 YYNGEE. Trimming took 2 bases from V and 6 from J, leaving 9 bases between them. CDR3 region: CASSVGGTQPQHF. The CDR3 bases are TGTGCCAGCAGCGTCGGGGGAACTCAGCCCCAGCATTTT.